This passage covers 29 T cell receptor beta chains from one sample sequenced in a study of shared clonotypes between healthy human individuals. The protocol was immunoSEQ multiplex PCR, while the TCRdb copy is restricted to in-frame clones and leaves out a portion. Found here are 1.5 million to 2.5 million clones, about 95% of them singletons; the top ten hold under 1.5%. Naive CD8 populations comprised CD45RO-negative cells positively selected for CCR7, excluding terminally differentiated effector memory CD45RA+ cells. Sequencing used naive CD8+ T cells sorted from blood. Receptors originate from a man between 18 and 29 years old in good health.

In DNA, the CDR3 is TGTGCCAGCAGCCCCTACACCCGCTCCTACAATGAGCAGTTCTTC. Encoded protein: CASSPYTRSYNEQFF. The V and J genes are TRBV5-6 and TRBJ2-1; D is unresolved. Per the germline V gene, CDR1 is SGHDT and CDR2 is YYEEEE. This CDR3 contains 15 residues. V lost 4 bases to trimming and J lost 0 bases, with 11 bases between them.

The J gene is TRBJ1-2, the V gene TRBV9, with D hard to call. The CDR3 contains 11 residues. Germline CDR1 SGDLS, CDR2 YYNGEE. Trimming stripped 4 bases from V and 4 bases from J, with 5 bases between. The CDR3 sequence is CASSPRYGYTF. CDR3 sequence (DNA): TGTGCCAGCAGCCCCCGCTATGGCTACACCTTC.

The chain employs TRBV11-2 and TRBJ2-7; 9 nucleotides line up with TRBD1. Trimming took 6 bases from V and 7 from J; bases not matched to a gene: 10. The CDR3 has 14 amino acids. Germline V CDR1 and CDR2: SGHAT, FQNNGV. CDR3 in amino acids: CASRVTGGSGEQYF. The CDR3 coding sequence is TGTGCCAGCAGAGTTACAGGGGGCTCGGGAGAGCAGTACTTC.

The genes are TRBV6-6 and TRBJ2-2; D is uncertain. Trimming stripped 4 bases from V and 3 bases from J, with 3 bases between. The CDR3 contains 12 residues. CDR1 is MNHNY and CDR2 is SVGAGI in the germline V gene (reference sequence). The CDR3 spells CASSLDTGELFF. In DNA, the CDR3 is TGTGCCAGCAGTTTAGACACCGGGGAGCTGTTTTTT.

The V gene is TRBV30, the J gene TRBJ1-4, with D possibly TRBD1 on 5 matching bases. The germline V and J ends were trimmed by 1 base and 7 bases, with 10 bases remaining between them. Germline CDR1 and CDR2: GTSNPN and SVGIG (reference sequence). The CDR3 is 13 residues long. In DNA, the CDR3 is TGTGCCTGGAGTGCAGGGAGAGGTGAAAAACTGTTTTTT. It yields the protein CAWSAGRGEKLFF.

The V call is TRBV7-6, the J call TRBJ2-7; 8 bases line up with TRBD1. CDR1 and CDR2 (germline): SGHVS, FNYEAQ. V was pared by 2 bases and J by 5 bases, with 5 bases of the junction left unmatched. This CDR3 has 14 amino acids. CDR3: CASSLQGATHEQYF. The CDR3 DNA is TGTGCCAGCAGCTTACAGGGGGCGACTCACGAGCAGTACTTC.

This rearrangement joins TRBV6-5 to TRBJ1-1, with D tentatively TRBD1 (6 bases). The V and J ends lost 6 bases and 4 bases respectively, with 12 bases between them. Per germline, CDR1 MNHEY and CDR2 SVGAGI. This CDR3 comprises 13 residues. The CDR3 nucleotides are TGTGCCAGCAGGCTACTAGGGGGCACTGAAGCTTTCTTT. Residues: CASRLLGGTEAFF.

The genes are TRBV5-1 and TRBJ2-3; 7 bases agree with TRBD1. The CDR3 extends over 14 amino acids. Germline loops: CDR1 SGHRS, CDR2 YFSETQ. The trim removed 4 bases at V and 6 bases at J, leaving 8 bases unmatched. This chain's CDR3 is CASSVDRPVDTQYF. DNA of the CDR3: TGCGCCAGCAGCGTGGACAGGCCGGTGGATACGCAGTATTTT.

This chain uses TRBV29-1 with TRBJ2-7; a weak D match, TRBD1 (5 bases). Germline values: CDR1 SQVTM, CDR2 ANQGSEA. Trimming cost V 6 bases and J 2 bases, with 14 bases left between them. The CDR3 covers 13 residues. CDR3 loop: CSVTIMGPYEQYF. The CDR3, as DNA: TGCAGCGTGACCATCATGGGGCCCTACGAGCAGTACTTC.

This rearrangement joins TRBV27 to TRBJ2-7, with D unresolved. V lost 5 bases and J 0 bases, leaving 11 bases between the germline ends. The CDR3 is 14 residues long. Germline loops: CDR1 MNHEY, CDR2 SMNVEV (reference sequence). CDR3 DNA sequence: TGTGCCAGCAGTCCATCCAAGAGCTCCTACGAGCAGTACTTC. Its translation: CASSPSKSSYEQYF.

The CDR3: CASSQEKRSGNEQFF. The CDR3 DNA is TGCGCCAGCAGCCAAGAAAAGCGATCGGGCAATGAGCAGTTCTTC. V usage is TRBV4-3 and J usage is TRBJ2-1; no reliable D call. Germline values: CDR1 LGHNA, CDR2 YSLEER. V gave up 0 bases and J gave up 6 bases, with 12 bases separating them. The CDR3 contains 15 residues.

The CDR3 loop is CASAERGETGELFF. The CDR3 coding sequence is TGTGCCAGCGCGGAAAGGGGCGAAACCGGGGAGCTGTTTTTT. The chain carries TRBV28 and TRBJ2-2; maybe TRBD1 (5 bases). CDR1 and CDR2 (germline): MDHEN, SYDVKM. CDR3 length equals 14 residues. Trimming left V 8 bases short and J 5 bases short, with 15 bases between.

V is TRBV30 and J is TRBJ1-1; D is unresolved. The V end was cut by 4 bases, the J end by 1 base, with 10 bases between. This CDR3 is 13 amino acids long. Germline CDR1 GTSNPN, CDR2 SVGIG (reference sequence). Here the CDR3 reads CAWTPGGNTEAFF. CDR3 bases: TGTGCCTGGACCCCCGGAGGGAACACTGAAGCTTTCTTT.

The chain links TRBV7-9 to TRBJ2-7; D may be TRBD1 (6 bases). Germline-derived CDR1 and CDR2 are SEHNR and FQNEAQ (reference sequence). Deletions cut 0 bases from V and 3 bases from J, with 12 bases between. This CDR3 contains 15 residues. CDR3 nucleotide sequence: TGTGCCAGCAGCTTAGCCAGGCAGGGGCTCTACGAGCAGTACTTC. Residues: CASSLARQGLYEQYF.

The rearrangement links TRBV28 to TRBJ2-7; D is unresolved. CDR1 and CDR2 (germline): MDHEN, SYDVKM. With 6 bases removed from V and 2 bases from J, the gap between germline ends came to 11 bases. This CDR3 has 13 amino acids. CDR3 in DNA: TGTGCCAGCAGCCAGAGGATAACCTACGAGCAGTACTTC. This codes for CASSQRITYEQYF.

This clone was observed once. This CDR3 is also generated by other DNA sequences in the sample. The chain carries TRBV4-3 and TRBJ2-7; 8 bases agree with TRBD2. The junction had 4 bases not matched to a gene; V was cut back by 4 bases and J by 2 bases. Germline V gives CDR1 LGHNA, CDR2 YSLEER. The CDR3 runs 14 residues. CDR3 loop: CASSPGLGAYEQYF. The CDR3 nucleotides read TGCGCCAGCAGCCCGGGACTAGGAGCCTACGAGCAGTACTTC.

The V call is TRBV7-9, the J call TRBJ1-2; no firm D call. The CDR3 length is 14 residues. From germline, CDR1 is SEHNR and CDR2 FQNEAQ (reference sequence). V was cut by 0 bases and J by 8 bases, with 13 bases left in between. The CDR3 reads CASSLASPGQGYTF. DNA for the CDR3: TGTGCCAGCAGCTTAGCGTCCCCAGGCCAAGGCTACACCTTC.

The genes are TRBV5-1 and TRBJ2-7; D is possibly TRBD1 or TRBD2 (6 bases each). There are 16 residues in the CDR3. Trimming pared 0 bases from V and 0 bases from J, leaving 13 bases between. CDR1 and CDR2 from the germline V gene are SGHRS and YFSETQ. CDR3 coding DNA: TGCGCCAGCAGCTTGGCCGGGGGCGCGGCCTCCTACGAGCAGTACTTC. Protein sequence: CASSLAGGAASYEQYF. The full variable domain, in which reference TRBV5-1 and TRBJ2-7 provide the parts outside the CDR3, is KAGVTQTPRYLIKTRGQQVTLSCSPISGHRSVSWYQQTPGQGLQFLFEYFSETQRNKGNFPGRFSGRQFSNSRSEMNVSTLELGDSALYLCASSLAGGAASYEQYFGPGTRLTVT.

V is TRBV11-2 and J is TRBJ2-1; 8 bases fit TRBD2. Germline V gene data show CDR1 as SGHAT and CDR2 as FQNNGV. Trimming took 3 bases from V and 2 from J; bases not matched to a gene: 9. The CDR3 is made up of 17 amino acids. CDR3 residues: CASSFLDTGLAYNEQFF. The CDR3 bases are TGTGCCAGCAGCTTCCTCGATACGGGACTAGCCTACAATGAGCAGTTCTTC. Full variable domain (remainder filled in from reference TRBV11-2 and TRBJ2-1): EAGVAQSPRYKIIEKRQSVAFWCNPISGHATLYWYQQILGQGPKLLIQFQNNGVVDDSQLPKDRFSAERLKGVDSTLKIQPAKLEDSAVYLCASSFLDTGLAYNEQFFGPGTRLTVL.

A word on this clone: Other DNA sequences in this sample translate to the same CDR3. The rearrangement uses TRBV7-9 and TRBJ2-2; D unclear. This CDR3 contains 13 residues. CDR1 SEHNR and CDR2 FQNEAQ come from the germline V gene (reference sequence). With 4 bases removed from V and 0 bases from J, the gap between germline ends came to 3 bases. The CDR3 nucleotides read TGTGCCAGCAGCTCCACGAACACCGGGGAGCTGTTTTTT. Amino acids: CASSSTNTGELFF.

The chain uses TRBV30 and TRBJ2-2, with D unclear. Looked up from germline, CDR1 is GTSNPN and CDR2 is SVGIG (reference sequence). The ends were cut back, 8 bases at V and 9 bases at J, with 16 bases in the middle. The CDR3 has 12 residues. DNA of the CDR3: TGTGCCACGGACCGGAACTCACGGGAGCTGTTTTTT. As protein: CATDRNSRELFF.

This chain uses TRBV27 with TRBJ2-7; 9 bases line up with TRBD1. The germline gives CDR1 MNHEY, CDR2 SMNVEV (reference sequence). The CDR3 extends over 14 amino acids. The V and J ends lost 6 bases and 5 bases, in that order; junction bases with no gene match: 8. The CDR3: CASSNRGLGNEQYF. For the CDR3, the DNA is TGTGCCAGCAGCAACAGGGGGCTTGGTAACGAGCAGTACTTC.

The chain links TRBV7-9 to TRBJ2-7, with D perhaps matching TRBD2 (5 bases). Germline assignment: CDR1 SEHNR and CDR2 FQNEAQ (reference sequence). Deletions cut 6 bases from V and 3 bases from J, with 15 bases between. The CDR3 is made up of 14 amino acids. This chain's CDR3 is CASSRVEELYEQYF. The DNA of the CDR3 is TGTGCCAGCAGTCGTGTGGAGGAGCTCTACGAGCAGTACTTC. The entire variable domain, with the rest obtained from reference TRBV7-9 and TRBJ2-7, is as follows: DTGVSQNPRHKITKRGQNVTFRCDPISEHNRLYWYRQTLGQGPEFLTYFQNEAQLEKSRLLSDRFSAERPKGSFSTLEIQRTEQGDSAMYLCASSRVEELYEQYFGPGTRLTVT.

The V gene is TRBV10-2, the J gene TRBJ2-3; 12 bases are a match to TRBD1. This CDR3 comprises 17 residues. Germline CDR1 and CDR2: WSHSY and SAAADI. V trimming: 6 bases; J trimming: 0 bases; junction bases outside the gene matches: 7. The CDR3, as DNA: TGCGCCAGCAGCGACGGGACAGGGGGCCTTAGCACAGATACGCAGTATTTT. Translated: CASSDGTGGLSTDTQYF.

V is TRBV6-6 and J is TRBJ2-7; D gene uncertain. The CDR3 loop spans 15 amino acids. In germline, CDR1 is MNHNY, CDR2 SVGAGI (reference sequence). V lost 3 bases, J lost 0 bases, and 12 bases lay in between. CDR3 sequence: CASSYITSSSYEQYF. CDR3 sequence (DNA): TGTGCCAGCAGTTATATCACTTCGAGCTCCTACGAGCAGTACTTC.

The chain employs TRBV5-4 and TRBJ2-3; maybe TRBD2 (6 bases). This CDR3 comprises 14 residues. CDR1 and CDR2 from the germline V gene are SGHNT and YYREEE (reference sequence). Trimming left V 3 bases short and J 4 bases short, with 12 bases between. The CDR3 DNA sequence: TGTGCCAGCAGCTCGATACTAGCATCAGATACGCAGTATTTT. Translation gives CASSSILASDTQYF.

The rearrangement links TRBV28 to TRBJ1-2; TRBD1 aligns across 7 bases. Germline CDR1 reads MDHEN; CDR2 reads SYDVKM. Trimming removed 3 bases from V and 8 bases from J; junction bases left unmatched: 18. The CDR3 has 17 amino acids. DNA for the CDR3: TGTGCCAGCAGTTTGGAAAACAGGGGATGGTGGACGGAGGGCTACACCTTC. Translation: CASSLENRGWWTEGYTF.

The chain recombines TRBV21-1 with TRBJ2-1; the D call in the table, TRBD2, was not verified against the DNA. TRBV21-1 is listed as a pseudogene. There are 20 residues in the CDR3. The CDR3 loop is CASSEGRGRAPTERPLVKFF. The CDR3 nucleotides read TGTGCCAGCAGCGAGGGGCGCGGGAGGGCCCCGACTGAACGTCCTCTTGTAAAGTTCTTC.

The V and J genes are TRBV5-4 and TRBJ2-1, with D perhaps TRBD2 (6 bases). In germline, CDR1 is SGHNT, CDR2 YYREEE (reference sequence). The V gene lost 2 bases and the J gene lost 7 bases, with 13 bases spanning the gap. The CDR3 sequence is 14 residues long. The CDR3 is CASSLSTGDNEQFF. As DNA, the CDR3 is TGTGCCAGCAGCTTATCTACGGGGGATAATGAGCAGTTCTTC.